The source of this TCR beta chain is a study of CXCR3-negative and CXCR3-positive naive CD8 T cells. Study conclusions and caveats: Memory, not naive, CXCR3-negative and CXCR3-positive cells differed in TRBV-TRBJ usage.

CDR1 is MNHEY, CDR2 SVGEGT, per germline. The CDR3 is made up of 14 amino acids. In regard to this clonotype: What it recognizes is unknown.

Researchers prepared the TRB cDNA libraries using 5' RACE with UMI labels. One entry per CDR3 protein, without DNA, is what TCRdb gives after re-calling the 5' RACE reads. Recorded for this sample: tens of thousands of distinct CDR3 sequences. Sequencing used memory CD8+ T cells from blood. The chain couples TRBV6-2 or TRBV6-3 to TRBJ2-3; TCRdb reports TRBD1, a call that lacks DNA to check it against. The origin of this receptor is a human donor in good health. Some clones in this sample may be carry-over from other donors' samples. This chain's CDR3 is CASSLGQSTDTQYF.